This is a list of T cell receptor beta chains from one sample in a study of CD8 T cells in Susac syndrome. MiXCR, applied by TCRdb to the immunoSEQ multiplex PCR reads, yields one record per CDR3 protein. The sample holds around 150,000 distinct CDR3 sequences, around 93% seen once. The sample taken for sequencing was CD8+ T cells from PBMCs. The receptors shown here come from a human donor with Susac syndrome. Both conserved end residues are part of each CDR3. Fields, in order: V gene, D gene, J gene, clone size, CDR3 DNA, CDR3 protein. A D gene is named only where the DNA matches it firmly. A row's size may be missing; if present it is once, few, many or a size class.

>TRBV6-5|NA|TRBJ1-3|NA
TGTGCCAGCTCGAACGGGGGGCCTCGAAACACCATATATTTT
CASSNGGPRNTIYF
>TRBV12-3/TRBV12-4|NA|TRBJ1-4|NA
TGTGCCAGCAGTTTTTTGGGGCAGCGACAAGAAAAACTGTTTTTT
CASSFLGQRQEKLFF
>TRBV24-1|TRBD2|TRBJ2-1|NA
TGTGCCACCAGTGATGGGCAGCGGGATTACAATGAGCAGTTCTTC
CATSDGQRDYNEQFF
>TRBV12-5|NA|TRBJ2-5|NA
TGTGCTAGTGGCCCCGGATTGGAGACCCAGTACTTC
CASGPGLETQYF
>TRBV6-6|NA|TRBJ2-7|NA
TGTGCCAGCACCCACTACGAGCAGTACTTC
CASTHYEQYF
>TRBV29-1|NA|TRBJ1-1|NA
TGCAGCGTTGAAGGGTCGGCCCAAGCTTTCTTT
CSVEGSAQAFF
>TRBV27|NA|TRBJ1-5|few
TGTGCCAGCAGTTTATTCGGCAATCAGCCCCAGCATTTT
CASSLFGNQPQHF
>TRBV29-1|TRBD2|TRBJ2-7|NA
TGCAGCGCCCTGGGACTAGCGGGAGACTACGAGCAGTACTTC
CSALGLAGDYEQYF
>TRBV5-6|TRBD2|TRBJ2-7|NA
TGTGCCAGCAGCCCCGGGACTAGCGACGAGCAGTACTTC
CASSPGTSDEQYF
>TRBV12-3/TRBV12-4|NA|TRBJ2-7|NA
TGTGCCAGCAGTTTAGGGGACCCGTCCTACGAGCAGTACTTC
CASSLGDPSYEQYF
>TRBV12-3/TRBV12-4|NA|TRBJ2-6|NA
TGTGCCTCCTCGGCCAACGTCCTGACTTTC
CASSANVLTF
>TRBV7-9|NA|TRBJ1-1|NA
TGTGCCAGCAGCTTAGCGCAGGGAGTGAACACTGAAGCTTTCTTT
CASSLAQGVNTEAFF
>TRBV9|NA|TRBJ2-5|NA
TGTGCCAGCAGCGTAGGGGACTACCAAGAGACCCAGTACTTC
CASSVGDYQETQYF
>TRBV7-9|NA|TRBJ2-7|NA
TGTGCCAGCAGCCGAGGGGTCTCCTCCTACGAGCAGTACTTC
CASSRGVSSYEQYF
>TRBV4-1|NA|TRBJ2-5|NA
TGCGCCAGCAGCCAGACCCCTGATACTGGAGAGACCCAGTACTTC
CASSQTPDTGETQYF
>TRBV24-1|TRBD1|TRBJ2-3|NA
TGTGCCACCAGTGACCGACGGACAGGGGGCCTGACAGATACGCAGTATTTT
CATSDRRTGGLTDTQYF
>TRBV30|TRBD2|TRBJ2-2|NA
TGTGCCTGGAGACTTCGATGGGCTAGCGGATACACCGGGGAGCTGTTTTTT
CAWRLRWASGYTGELFF
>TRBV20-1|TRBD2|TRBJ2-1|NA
TGCAGTGCTAGTCGCGGGGGACTAGCGGGAGGGCCTGCCTACAATGAGCAGTTCTTC
CSASRGGLAGGPAYNEQFF
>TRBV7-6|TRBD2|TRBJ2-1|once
TGTGCCAGCAGCTTAGGTCCAGCGGGAGAGTTAAGGAATGAGCAGTTCTTC
CASSLGPAGELRNEQFF
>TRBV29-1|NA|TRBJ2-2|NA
TGCAGCGTTGATCTGTCCGGGGAGCTGTTTTTT
CSVDLSGELFF
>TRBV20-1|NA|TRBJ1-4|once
TGCAGTGCTAGAGCGGACAGTGAAAAACTGTTTTTT
CSARADSEKLFF
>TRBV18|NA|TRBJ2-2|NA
TGTGCCAGCAGGGACAACGAATATAGCACCGGGGAGCTGTTTTTT
CASRDNEYSTGELFF
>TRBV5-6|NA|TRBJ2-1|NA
TGTGCCAGCAGCTTGGCCTCGGTCAGTGAGCAGTTCTTC
CASSLASVSEQFF
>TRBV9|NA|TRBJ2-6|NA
TGTGCCAGCAGCGTACCCAGGGGAGGTGGGGCCAACGTCCTGACTTTC
CASSVPRGGGANVLTF
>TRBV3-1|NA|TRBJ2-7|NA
TGTGCCAGCAGCCAAAAAGTTTTACTAGCCTACGAGCAGTACTTC
CASSQKVLLAYEQYF
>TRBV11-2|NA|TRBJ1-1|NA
TGTGCCAGCTTAAGTGTGAACACTGAAGCTTTCTTT
CASLSVNTEAFF
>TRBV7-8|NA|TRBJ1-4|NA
TGTGCCAGCAGCTTAGCCACAGGGACGACTAATGAAAAACTGTTTTTT
CASSLATGTTNEKLFF